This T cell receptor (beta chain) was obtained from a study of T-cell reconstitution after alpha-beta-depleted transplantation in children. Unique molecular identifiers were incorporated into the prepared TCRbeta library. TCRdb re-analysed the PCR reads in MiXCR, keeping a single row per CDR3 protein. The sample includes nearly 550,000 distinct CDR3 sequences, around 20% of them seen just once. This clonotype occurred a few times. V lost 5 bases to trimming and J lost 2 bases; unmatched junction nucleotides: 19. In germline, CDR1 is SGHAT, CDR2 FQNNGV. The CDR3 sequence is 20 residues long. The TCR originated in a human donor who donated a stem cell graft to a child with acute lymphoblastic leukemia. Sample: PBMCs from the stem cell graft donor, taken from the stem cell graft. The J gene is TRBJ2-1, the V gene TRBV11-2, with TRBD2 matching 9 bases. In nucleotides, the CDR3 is TGTGCCAGCAGCGCCCGAGGGGAGGGGTTAGCGGGAGCGGCCTACAATGAGCAGTTCTTC. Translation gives CASSARGEGLAGAAYNEQFF.